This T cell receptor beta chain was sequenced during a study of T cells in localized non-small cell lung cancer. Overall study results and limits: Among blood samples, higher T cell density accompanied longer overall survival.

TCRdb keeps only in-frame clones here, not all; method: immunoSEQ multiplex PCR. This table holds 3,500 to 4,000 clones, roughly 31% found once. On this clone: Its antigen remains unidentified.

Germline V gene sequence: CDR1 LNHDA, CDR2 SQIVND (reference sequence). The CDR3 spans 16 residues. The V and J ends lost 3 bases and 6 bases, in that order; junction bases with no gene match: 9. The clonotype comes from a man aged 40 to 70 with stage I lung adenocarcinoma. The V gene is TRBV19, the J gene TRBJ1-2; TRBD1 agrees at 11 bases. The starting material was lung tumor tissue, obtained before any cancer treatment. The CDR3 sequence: CASSMVGTGGRNGYTF. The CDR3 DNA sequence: TGTGCCAGTAGTATGGTTGGGACAGGGGGTAGGAATGGCTACACCTTC.